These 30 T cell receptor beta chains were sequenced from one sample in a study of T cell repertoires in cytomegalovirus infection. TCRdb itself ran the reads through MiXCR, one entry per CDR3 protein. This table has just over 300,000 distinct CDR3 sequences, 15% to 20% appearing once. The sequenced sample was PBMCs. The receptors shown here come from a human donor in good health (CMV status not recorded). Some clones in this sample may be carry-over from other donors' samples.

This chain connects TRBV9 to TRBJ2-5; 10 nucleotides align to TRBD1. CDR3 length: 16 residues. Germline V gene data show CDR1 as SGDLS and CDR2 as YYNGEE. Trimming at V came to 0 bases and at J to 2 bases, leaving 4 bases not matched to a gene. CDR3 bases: TGTGCCAGCAGCGTAGGGACAGGGGGGCTTCAAGAGACCCAGTACTTC. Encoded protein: CASSVGTGGLQETQYF.

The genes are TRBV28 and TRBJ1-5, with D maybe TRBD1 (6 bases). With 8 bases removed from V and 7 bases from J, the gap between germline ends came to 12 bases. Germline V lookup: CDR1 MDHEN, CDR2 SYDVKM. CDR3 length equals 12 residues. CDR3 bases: TGTGCCAGCTCACAGGGACAACAGCCCCAGCATTTT. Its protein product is CASSQGQQPQHF.

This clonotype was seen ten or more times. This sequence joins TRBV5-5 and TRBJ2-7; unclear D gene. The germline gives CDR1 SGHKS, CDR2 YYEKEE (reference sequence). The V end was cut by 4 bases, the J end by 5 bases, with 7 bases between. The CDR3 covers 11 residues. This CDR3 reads CASSTQHEQYF. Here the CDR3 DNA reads TGTGCCAGCAGCACCCAACACGAGCAGTACTTC. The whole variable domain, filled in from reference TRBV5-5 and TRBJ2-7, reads DAGVTQSPTHLIKTRGQQVTLRCSPISGHKSVSWYQQVLGQGPQFIFQYYEKEERGRGNFPDRFSARQFPNYSSELNVNALLLGDSALYLCASSTQHEQYFGPGTRLTVT.

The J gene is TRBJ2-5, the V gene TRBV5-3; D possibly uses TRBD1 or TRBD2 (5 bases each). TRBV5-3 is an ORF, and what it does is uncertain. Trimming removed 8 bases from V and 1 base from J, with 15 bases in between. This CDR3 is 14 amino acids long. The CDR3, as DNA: TGTGCCAGCTCTCCGGGACCCAGCCAAGAGACCCAGTACTTC. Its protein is CASSPGPSQETQYF.

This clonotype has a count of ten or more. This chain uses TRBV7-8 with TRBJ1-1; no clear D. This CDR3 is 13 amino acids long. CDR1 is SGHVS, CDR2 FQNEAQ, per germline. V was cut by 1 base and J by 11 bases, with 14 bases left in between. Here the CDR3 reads CASSLVPTEWAFF. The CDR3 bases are TGTGCCAGCAGCTTAGTACCTACAGAATGGGCTTTCTTT.

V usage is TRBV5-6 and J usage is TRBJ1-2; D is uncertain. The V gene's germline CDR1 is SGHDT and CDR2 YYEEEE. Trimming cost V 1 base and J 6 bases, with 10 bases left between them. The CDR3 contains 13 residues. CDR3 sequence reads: CASSLTPRDGYTF. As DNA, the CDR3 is TGTGCCAGCAGCTTGACCCCACGGGATGGCTACACCTTC.

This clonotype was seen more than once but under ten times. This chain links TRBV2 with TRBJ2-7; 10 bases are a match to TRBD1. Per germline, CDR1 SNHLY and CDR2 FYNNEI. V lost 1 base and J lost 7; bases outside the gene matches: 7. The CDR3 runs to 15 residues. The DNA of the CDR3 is TGTGCCAGCAGTGAAGGAAGACAGGGGGCTAGTGAGCAGTACTTC. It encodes CASSEGRQGASEQYF. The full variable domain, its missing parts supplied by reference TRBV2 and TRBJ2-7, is EPEVTQTPSHQVTQMGQEVILRCVPISNHLYFYWYRQILGQKVEFLVSFYNNEISEKSEIFDDQFSVERPDGSNFTLKIRSTKLEDSAMYFCASSEGRQGASEQYFGPGTRLTVT.

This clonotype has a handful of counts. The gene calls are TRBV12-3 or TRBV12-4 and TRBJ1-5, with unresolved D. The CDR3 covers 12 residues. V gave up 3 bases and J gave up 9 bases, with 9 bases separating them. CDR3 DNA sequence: TGTGCCAGCAGTTTTCCGCCAGGGCCCCAGCATTTT. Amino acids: CASSFPPGPQHF.

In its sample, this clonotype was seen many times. CDR3 residues: CATSRGFGTGELFF. The CDR3 DNA reads TGTGCCACCAGCAGAGGGTTTGGGACCGGGGAGCTGTTTTTT. The chain uses TRBV15 and TRBJ2-2, with D unclear. The germline gives CDR1 LNHNV, CDR2 YYDKDF (reference sequence). V lost 1 base and J 5 bases, leaving 8 bases between the germline ends. The CDR3 totals 14 residues. Complete variable domain (other parts from reference TRBV15 and TRBJ2-2): DAMVIQNPRYQVTQFGKPVTLSCSQTLNHNVMYWYQQKSSQAPKLLFHYYDKDFNNEADTPDNFQSRRPNTSFCFLDIRSPGLGDTAMYLCATSRGFGTGELFFGEGSRLTVL.

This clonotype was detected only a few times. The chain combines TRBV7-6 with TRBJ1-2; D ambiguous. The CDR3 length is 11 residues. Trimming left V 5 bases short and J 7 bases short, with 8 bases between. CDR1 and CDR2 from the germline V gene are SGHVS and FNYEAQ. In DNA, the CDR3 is TGTGCCAGCAGCGGAAATGGTGGCTACACCTTC. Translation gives CASSGNGGYTF.

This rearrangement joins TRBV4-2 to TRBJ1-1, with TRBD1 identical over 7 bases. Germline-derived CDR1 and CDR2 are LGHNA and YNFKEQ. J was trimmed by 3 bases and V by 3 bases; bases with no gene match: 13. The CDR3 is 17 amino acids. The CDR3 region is CASSHRPIIQGDTEAFF. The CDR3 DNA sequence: TGTGCCAGCAGCCATCGCCCCATTATTCAGGGGGACACTGAAGCTTTCTTT.

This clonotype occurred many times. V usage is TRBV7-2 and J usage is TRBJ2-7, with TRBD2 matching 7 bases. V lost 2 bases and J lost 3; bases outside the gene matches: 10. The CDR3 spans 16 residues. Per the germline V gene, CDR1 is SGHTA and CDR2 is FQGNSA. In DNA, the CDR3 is TGTGCCAGCAGCTTACGGGGGACTAATTGGGGCTACGAGCAGTACTTC. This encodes CASSLRGTNWGYEQYF. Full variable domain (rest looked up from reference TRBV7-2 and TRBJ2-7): GAGVSQSPSNKVTEKGKDVELRCDPISGHTALYWYRQSLGQGLEFLIYFQGNSAPDKSGLPSDRFSAERTGGSVSTLTIQRTQQEDSAVYLCASSLRGTNWGYEQYFGPGTRLTVT.

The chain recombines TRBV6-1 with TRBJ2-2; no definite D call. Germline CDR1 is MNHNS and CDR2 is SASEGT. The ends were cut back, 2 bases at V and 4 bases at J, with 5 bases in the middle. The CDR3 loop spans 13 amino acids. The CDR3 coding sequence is TGTGCCAGCAGTGAAAGCCTCACCGGGGAGCTGTTTTTT. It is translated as CASSESLTGELFF.

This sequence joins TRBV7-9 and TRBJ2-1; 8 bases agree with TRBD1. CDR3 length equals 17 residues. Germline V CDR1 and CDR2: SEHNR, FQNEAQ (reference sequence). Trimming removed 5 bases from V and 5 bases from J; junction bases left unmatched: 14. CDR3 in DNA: TGTGCCAGCAGCCTCGCACGGACAGGGTCCTTGCACAATGAGCAGTTCTTC. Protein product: CASSLARTGSLHNEQFF.

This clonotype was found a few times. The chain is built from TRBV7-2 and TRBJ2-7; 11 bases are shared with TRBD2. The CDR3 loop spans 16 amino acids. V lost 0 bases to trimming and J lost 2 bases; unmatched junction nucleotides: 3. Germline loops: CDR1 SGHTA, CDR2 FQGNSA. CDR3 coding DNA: TGTGCCAGCAGCTTAGCGGATAGCGGGGGGGCCTACGAGCAGTACTTC. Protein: CASSLADSGGAYEQYF. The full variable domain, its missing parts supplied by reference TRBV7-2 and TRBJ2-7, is GAGVSQSPSNKVTEKGKDVELRCDPISGHTALYWYRQSLGQGLEFLIYFQGNSAPDKSGLPSDRFSAERTGGSVSTLTIQRTQQEDSAVYLCASSLADSGGAYEQYFGPGTRLTVT.

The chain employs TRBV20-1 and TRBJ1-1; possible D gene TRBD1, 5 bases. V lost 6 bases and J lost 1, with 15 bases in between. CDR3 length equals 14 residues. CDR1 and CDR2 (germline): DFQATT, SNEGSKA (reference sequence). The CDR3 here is CSARPGAGNTEAFF. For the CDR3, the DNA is TGCAGTGCCCGCCCCGGGGCAGGGAACACTGAAGCTTTCTTT.

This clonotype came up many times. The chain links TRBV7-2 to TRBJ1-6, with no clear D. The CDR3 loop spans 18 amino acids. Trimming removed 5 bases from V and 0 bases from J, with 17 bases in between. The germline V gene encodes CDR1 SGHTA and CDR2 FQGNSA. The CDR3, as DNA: TGTGCCAGCAGCCCGGAAGGTTCATCGAGCTCCTATAATTCACCCCTCCACTTT. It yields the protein CASSPEGSSSSYNSPLHF. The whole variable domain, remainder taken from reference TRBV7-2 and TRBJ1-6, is GAGVSQSPSNKVTEKGKDVELRCDPISGHTALYWYRQSLGQGLEFLIYFQGNSAPDKSGLPSDRFSAERTGGSVSTLTIQRTQQEDSAVYLCASSPEGSSSSYNSPLHFGNGTRLTVT.

CDR3 DNA sequence: TGCGCCAGCAGCCAAGTGGGCAGGGGGCTTAGCTCCTACGAGCAGTACTTC. This translates into CASSQVGRGLSSYEQYF. This chain links TRBV4-3 with TRBJ2-7; the match to TRBD1 covers 8 bases. The CDR3 is made up of 17 amino acids. Unmatched junction bases numbered 8, after V lost 1 base and J lost 0 bases. The germline V gene encodes CDR1 LGHNA and CDR2 YSLEER.

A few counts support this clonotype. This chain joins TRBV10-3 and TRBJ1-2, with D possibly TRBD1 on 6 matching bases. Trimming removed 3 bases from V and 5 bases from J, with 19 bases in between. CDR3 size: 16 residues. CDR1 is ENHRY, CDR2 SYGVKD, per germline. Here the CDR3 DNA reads TGTGCCATCAGTGATCCTAACGGGACACCCGTTTATGGCTACACCTTC. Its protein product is CAISDPNGTPVYGYTF.

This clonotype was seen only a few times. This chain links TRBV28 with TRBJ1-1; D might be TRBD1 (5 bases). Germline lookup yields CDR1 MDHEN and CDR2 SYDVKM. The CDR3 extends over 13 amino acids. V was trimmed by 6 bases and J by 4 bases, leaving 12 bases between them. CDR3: CASSPGTGTEAFF. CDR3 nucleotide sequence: TGTGCCAGCAGCCCCGGGACGGGCACTGAAGCTTTCTTT.

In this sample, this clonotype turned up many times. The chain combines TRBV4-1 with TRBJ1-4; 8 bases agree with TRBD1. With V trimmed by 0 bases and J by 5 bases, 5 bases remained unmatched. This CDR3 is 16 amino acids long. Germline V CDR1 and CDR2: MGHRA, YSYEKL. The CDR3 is CASSQDRTGLNEKLFF. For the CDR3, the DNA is TGCGCCAGCAGCCAAGATAGGACAGGGCTGAATGAAAAACTGTTTTTT.

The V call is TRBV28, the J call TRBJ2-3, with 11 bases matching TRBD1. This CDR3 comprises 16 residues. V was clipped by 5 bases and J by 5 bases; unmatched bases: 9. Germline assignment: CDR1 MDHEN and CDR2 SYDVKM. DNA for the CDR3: TGTGCCAGCAGTACCCCCGGGACAGGGGGGGTAGATACGCAGTATTTT. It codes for CASSTPGTGGVDTQYF.

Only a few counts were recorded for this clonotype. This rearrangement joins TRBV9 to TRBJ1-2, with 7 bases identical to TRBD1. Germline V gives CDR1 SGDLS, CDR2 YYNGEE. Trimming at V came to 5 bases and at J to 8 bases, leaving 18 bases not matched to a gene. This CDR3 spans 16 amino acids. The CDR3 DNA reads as TGTGCCAGCAGTGGGGGACAGAGTCATTCAAGGGAAGGCTACACCTTC. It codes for CASSGGQSHSREGYTF. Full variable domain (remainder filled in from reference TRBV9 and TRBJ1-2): DSGVTQTPKHLITATGQRVTLRCSPRSGDLSVYWYQQSLDQGLQFLIQYYNGEERAKGNILERFSAQQFPDLHSELNLSSLELGDSALYFCASSGGQSHSREGYTFGSGTRLTVV.

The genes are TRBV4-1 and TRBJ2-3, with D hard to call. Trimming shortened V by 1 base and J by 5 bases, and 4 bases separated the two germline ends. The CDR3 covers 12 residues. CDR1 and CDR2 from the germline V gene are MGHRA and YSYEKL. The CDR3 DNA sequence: TGCGCCAGCAGCCAAGCAGAAGATACGCAGTATTTT. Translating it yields CASSQAEDTQYF.

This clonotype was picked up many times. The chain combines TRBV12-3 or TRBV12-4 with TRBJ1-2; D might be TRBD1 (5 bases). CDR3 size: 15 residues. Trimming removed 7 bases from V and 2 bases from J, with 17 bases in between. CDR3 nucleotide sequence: TGTGCCAGCATCCCATGGGCACAGGTGAACTATGGCTACACCTTC. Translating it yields CASIPWAQVNYGYTF.

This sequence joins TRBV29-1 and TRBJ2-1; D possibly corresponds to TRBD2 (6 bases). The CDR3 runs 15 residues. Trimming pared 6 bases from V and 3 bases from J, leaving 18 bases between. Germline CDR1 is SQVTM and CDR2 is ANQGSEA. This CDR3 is CSVTRAAGRYNEQFF. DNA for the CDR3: TGCAGCGTGACCCGTGCCGCGGGGCGCTACAATGAGCAGTTCTTC.

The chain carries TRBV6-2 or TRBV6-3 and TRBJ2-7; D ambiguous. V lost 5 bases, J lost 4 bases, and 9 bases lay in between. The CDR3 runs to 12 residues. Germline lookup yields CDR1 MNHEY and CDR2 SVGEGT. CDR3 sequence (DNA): TGTGCCAGCAGTCCGCAGAATTACGAGCAGTACTTC. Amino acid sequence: CASSPQNYEQYF.

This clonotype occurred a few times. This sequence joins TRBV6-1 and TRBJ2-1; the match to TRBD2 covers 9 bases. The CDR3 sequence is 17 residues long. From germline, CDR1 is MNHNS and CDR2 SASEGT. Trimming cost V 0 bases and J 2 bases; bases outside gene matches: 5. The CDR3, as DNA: TGTGCCAGCAGTGAAGCTGGGGGCGGGGGGGCCTACAATGAGCAGTTCTTC. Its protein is CASSEAGGGGAYNEQFF.

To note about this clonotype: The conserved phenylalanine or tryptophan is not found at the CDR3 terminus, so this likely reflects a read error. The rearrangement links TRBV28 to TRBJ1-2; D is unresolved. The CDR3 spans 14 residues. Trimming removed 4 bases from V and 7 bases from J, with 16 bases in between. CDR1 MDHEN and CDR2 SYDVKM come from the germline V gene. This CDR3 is CASSYMRALPGYTI. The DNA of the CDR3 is TGTGCCAGCAGTTATATGAGGGCTCTGCCTGGCTACACCATC.

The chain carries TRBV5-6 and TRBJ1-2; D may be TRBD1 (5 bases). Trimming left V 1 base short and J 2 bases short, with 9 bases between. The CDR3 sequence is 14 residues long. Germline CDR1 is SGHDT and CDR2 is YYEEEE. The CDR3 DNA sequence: TGTGCCAGCAGCTTGTATCAGGGAAACTATGGCTACACCTTC. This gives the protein CASSLYQGNYGYTF.